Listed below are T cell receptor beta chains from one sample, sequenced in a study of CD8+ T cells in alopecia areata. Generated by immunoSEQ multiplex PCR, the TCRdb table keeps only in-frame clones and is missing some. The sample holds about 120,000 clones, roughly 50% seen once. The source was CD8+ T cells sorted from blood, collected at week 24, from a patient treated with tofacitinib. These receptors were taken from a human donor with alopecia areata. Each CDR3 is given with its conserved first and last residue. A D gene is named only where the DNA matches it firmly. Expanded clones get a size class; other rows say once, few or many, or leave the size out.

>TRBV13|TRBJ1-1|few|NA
CASSLGRGLNTEAFF
TGTGCCAGCAGCTTAGGCCGAGGGTTGAACACTGAAGCTTTCTTT
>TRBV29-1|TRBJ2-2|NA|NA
CSVTGNTGELFF
TGCAGCGTAACAGGGAACACCGGGGAGCTGTTTTTT
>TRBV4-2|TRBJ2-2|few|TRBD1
CASSQAKGQGAYTGELFF
TGTGCCAGCAGCCAAGCGAAAGGACAGGGGGCATACACCGGGGAGCTGTTTTTT
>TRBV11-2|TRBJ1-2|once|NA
CASSLVGGEPTYGYTF
TGTGCCAGCAGCTTAGTTGGGGGGGAGCCGACCTATGGCTACACCTTC
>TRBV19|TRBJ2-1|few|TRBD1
CASSISGTGVNEQFF
TGTGCCAGTAGTATTTCCGGTACAGGGGTCAATGAGCAGTTCTTC
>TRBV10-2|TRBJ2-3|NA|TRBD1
CASDTGVGTDTQYF
TGCGCCAGCGATACAGGGGTAGGCACAGATACGCAGTATTTT
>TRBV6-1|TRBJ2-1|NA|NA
CASKWSTRYNEQFF
TGTGCCAGCAAGTGGTCGACTCGCTACAATGAGCAGTTCTTC
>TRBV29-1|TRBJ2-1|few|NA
CSVLLNEQFF
TGCAGCGTCCTCCTCAATGAGCAGTTCTTC
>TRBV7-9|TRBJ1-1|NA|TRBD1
CASSLGGGATEAFF
TGTGCCAGCAGCTTAGGAGGGGGCGCGACTGAAGCTTTCTTT
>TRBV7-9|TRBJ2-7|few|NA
CASSPSGSGYEQYF
TGTGCCAGCAGCCCCTCTGGTAGCGGCTACGAGCAGTACTTC
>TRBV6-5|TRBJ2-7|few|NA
CATSSLGAAYEQYF
TGTGCCACCTCTAGTTTGGGGGCGGCTTACGAGCAGTACTTC
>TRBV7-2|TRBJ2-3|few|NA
CASSSRQDYYTDTQYF
TGTGCCAGCAGCTCCCGACAGGACTACTACACAGATACGCAGTATTTT
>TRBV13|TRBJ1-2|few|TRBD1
CASSYGQGAAYGYTF
TGTGCCAGCAGCTACGGACAGGGGGCCGCCTATGGCTACACCTTC
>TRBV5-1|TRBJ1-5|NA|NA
CASTSGKQPQHF
TGCGCCAGCACTTCGGGTAAACAGCCCCAGCATTTT
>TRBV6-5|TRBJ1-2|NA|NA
CASSYGSDYGYTF
TGTGCCAGCAGTTACGGCTCCGACTATGGCTACACCTTC
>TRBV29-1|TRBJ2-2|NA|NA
CSVVERESPGELFF
TGCAGCGTGGTGGAGAGGGAAAGTCCCGGGGAGCTGTTTTTT
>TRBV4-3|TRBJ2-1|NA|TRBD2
CASSQGAGVYNEQFF
TGCGCCAGCAGCCAAGGGGCGGGGGTATACAATGAGCAGTTCTTC
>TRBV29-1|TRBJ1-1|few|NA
CSVGGAEAFF
TGCAGCGTTGGAGGCGCTGAAGCTTTCTTT
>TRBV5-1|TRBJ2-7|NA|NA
CASSTIGWIHEQYF
TGCGCCAGCAGCACAATAGGGTGGATCCACGAGCAGTACTTC
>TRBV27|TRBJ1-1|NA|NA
CASSSWTEAFF
TGTGCCAGCAGTTCTTGGACTGAAGCTTTCTTT
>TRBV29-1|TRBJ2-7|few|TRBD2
CSVELSGGAGNEQYF
TGCAGCGTTGAACTTAGCGGGGGGGCCGGGAACGAGCAGTACTTC
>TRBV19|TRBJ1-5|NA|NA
CASSIWIRNQPQHF
TGTGCCAGTAGTATTTGGATTCGAAATCAGCCCCAGCATTTT
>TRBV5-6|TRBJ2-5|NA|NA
CASSLAAGQETQYF
TGTGCCAGCAGCCTGGCGGCGGGGCAAGAGACCCAGTACTTC
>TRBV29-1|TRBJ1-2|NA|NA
CSATELRSYTF
TGCAGCGCCACGGAGTTGCGGAGCTACACCTTC
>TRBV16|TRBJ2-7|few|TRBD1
CASSQGQGYEQYF
TGTGCCAGCAGCCAGGGACAGGGCTACGAGCAGTACTTC
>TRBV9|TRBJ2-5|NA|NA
CASSDGGETQYF
TGTGCCAGCAGCGACGGTGGAGAGACCCAGTACTTC
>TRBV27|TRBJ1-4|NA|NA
CASSALDSNIGVTNEKLFF
TGTGCCAGCAGTGCGTTAGACAGCAATATTGGCGTGACTAATGAAAAACTGTTTTTT
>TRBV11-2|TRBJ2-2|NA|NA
CASRANTGELFF
TGTGCCAGCAGGGCTAACACCGGGGAGCTGTTTTTT
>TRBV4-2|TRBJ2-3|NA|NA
CASSQQTGPWIDTQYF
TGTGCCAGCAGCCAACAGACAGGTCCCTGGATAGATACGCAGTATTTT
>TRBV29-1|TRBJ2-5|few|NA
CSVGGQRQETQYF
TGCAGCGTTGGCGGACAGCGCCAAGAGACCCAGTACTTC
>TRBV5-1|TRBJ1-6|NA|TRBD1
CASSLVTGAPLHF
TGCGCCAGCAGCTTGGTAACAGGGGCACCCCTCCACTTT
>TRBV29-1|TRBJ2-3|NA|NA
CSNAAGGTDTQYF
TGCAGCAATGCCGCCGGTGGCACAGATACGCAGTATTTT
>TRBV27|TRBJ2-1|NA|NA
CASSFGGGNEQFF
TGTGCCAGCAGTTTTGGGGGTGGCAATGAGCAGTTCTTC
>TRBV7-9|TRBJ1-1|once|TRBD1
CASSPRDRVVAFF
TGTGCCAGCAGCCCCCGGGACAGGGTCGTAGCTTTCTTT
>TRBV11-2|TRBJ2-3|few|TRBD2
CASSLVGGAGDTQYF
TGTGCCAGCAGCTTAGTCGGGGGGGCCGGAGATACGCAGTATTTT
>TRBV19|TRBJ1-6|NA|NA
CASSMDGNNSPLHF
TGTGCCAGTAGTATGGACGGGAATAATTCACCCCTCCACTTT
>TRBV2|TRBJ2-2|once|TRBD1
CASSGTGGNTGELFF
TGTGCCAGCAGTGGGACAGGGGGGAACACCGGGGAGCTGTTTTTT
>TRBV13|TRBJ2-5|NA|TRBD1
CASSLSLRGPQETQYF
TGTGCCAGCAGCTTATCACTAAGGGGGCCCCAAGAGACCCAGTACTTC
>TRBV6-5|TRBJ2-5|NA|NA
CASSYSGGNQETQYF
TGTGCCAGCAGTTACTCGGGTGGCAACCAAGAGACCCAGTACTTC
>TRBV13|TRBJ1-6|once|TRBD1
CASSRTGGSSPLHF
TGTGCCAGCAGTCGGACAGGCGGGAGTTCACCCCTCCACTTT
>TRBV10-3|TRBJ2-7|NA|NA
CAISDPTDPPSRSYEQYF
TGTGCCATCAGTGACCCCACTGACCCCCCATCTCGCTCCTACGAGCAGTACTTC
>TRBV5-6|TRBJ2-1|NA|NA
CASSFTAYNEQFF
TGTGCCAGCAGCTTCACTGCTTACAATGAGCAGTTCTTC
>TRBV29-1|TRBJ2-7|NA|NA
CSVEDSDSYEQYF
TGCAGCGTTGAGGACAGCGACTCCTACGAGCAGTACTTC
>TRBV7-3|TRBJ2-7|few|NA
CASSLGFGVSEQYF
TGTGCCAGCAGTCTCGGCTTTGGGGTCAGCGAGCAGTACTTC
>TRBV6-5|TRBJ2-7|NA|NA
CASSYGTTSYEQYF
TGTGCCAGCAGTTACGGGACAACTTCCTACGAGCAGTACTTC
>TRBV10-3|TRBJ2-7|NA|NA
CAISGQSYEQYF
TGTGCCATCAGTGGACAGAGCTACGAGCAGTACTTC
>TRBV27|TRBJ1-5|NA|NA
CASSPSGQNYQPQHF
TGTGCCAGCAGCCCCTCCGGACAGAACTATCAGCCCCAGCATTTT
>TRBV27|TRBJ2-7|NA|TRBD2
CASSLFGTSGRSSYEQYF
TGTGCCAGCAGTTTATTTGGGACTAGCGGGAGAAGCTCCTACGAGCAGTACTTC
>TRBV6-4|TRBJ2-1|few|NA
CASSDSSGSNEQFF
TGTGCCAGCAGTGACTCTTCCGGTTCCAATGAGCAGTTCTTC
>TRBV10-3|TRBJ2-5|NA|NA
CAISELAEETQYF
TGTGCCATCAGTGAGCTAGCCGAGGAGACCCAGTACTTC
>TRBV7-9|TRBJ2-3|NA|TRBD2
CASSLLGLAEADTQYF
TGTGCCAGCAGCTTATTGGGACTAGCGGAGGCAGATACGCAGTATTTT
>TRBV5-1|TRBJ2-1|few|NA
CASSPTGYNEQFF
TGCGCCAGCAGCCCCACAGGATACAATGAGCAGTTCTTC
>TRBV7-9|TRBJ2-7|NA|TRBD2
CASSGGSYEQYF
TGTGCCAGCAGCGGCGGGAGCTACGAGCAGTACTTC
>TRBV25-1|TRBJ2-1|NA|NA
CASSELNESCKFF
TGTGCCAGCAGTGAATTAAACGAGAGTTGTAAGTTCTTC
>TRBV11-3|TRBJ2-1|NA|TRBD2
CASSAPGLAGNNEQFF
TGTGCCAGCAGCGCACCGGGACTAGCGGGGAACAATGAGCAGTTCTTC